These 11 T cell receptor beta chains were all obtained from the same sample, sequenced in a study of blood T cell repertoires in COVID-19. The assay was immunoSEQ multiplex PCR, and TCRdb's table has in-frame clones only and misses some. This table has about 180,000 clones, approximately 78% appearing once. Material for sequencing was peripheral blood. These receptors came from a woman aged 80 or over with COVID-19, enrolled during active disease.

A single count supports this clone. The chain couples TRBV6-5 to TRBJ2-5; possible D gene TRBD2, 6 bases. The CDR3 covers 14 residues. CDR1 and CDR2 (germline): MNHEY, SVGAGI. Deletions cut 9 bases from V and 3 bases from J, with 17 bases between. In nucleotides, the CDR3 is TGTGCCAGTCGTGGTCGTTCGGGAGAAGAGACCCAGTACTTC. It translates to CASRGRSGEETQYF.

A few counts support this clone. The genes are TRBV6-4 and TRBJ2-7; 9 bases map to TRBD1. V was pared by 7 bases and J by 5 bases, with 6 bases of the junction left unmatched. From germline, CDR1 is MRHNA and CDR2 SNTAGT. The CDR3 extends over 13 amino acids. The CDR3 coding sequence is TGTGCCAGCAAAGGACAGGGGAACCACGAGCAGTACTTC. It is translated as CASKGQGNHEQYF.

The J gene is TRBJ2-2, the V gene TRBV27, with D hard to call. The CDR3 extends over 12 amino acids. Germline-derived CDR1 and CDR2 are MNHEY and SMNVEV (reference sequence). Trimming took 8 bases from V and 5 from J, leaving 9 bases between them. The CDR3 DNA is TGTGCCAGCCGAGTGCTAACCGGGGAGCTGTTTTTT. Its translation: CASRVLTGELFF.

This sequence joins TRBV3-1 (or the pseudogene TRBV3-2) and TRBJ2-3; D is unclear. Trimming removed 2 bases from V and 1 base from J, with 19 bases in between. Looked up from germline, CDR1 is LGHDT and CDR2 is YNNKEL (reference sequence). The CDR3 has 18 amino acids. CDR3 residues: CASSQRLTSLSGTDTQYF. Here the CDR3 DNA reads TGTGCCAGCAGCCAACGACTGACCTCTCTATCCGGCACAGATACGCAGTATTTT.

The CDR3 here is CASSTDRVLILYGYTF. Written as DNA, the CDR3 is TGCGCCAGCAGCACGGACAGGGTACTCATTCTCTATGGCTACACCTTC. The chain uses TRBV5-1 and TRBJ1-2, with 8 bases identical to TRBD1. Germline V gene data show CDR1 as SGHRS and CDR2 as YFSETQ. The CDR3 runs to 16 residues. The ends lost 4 bases at V and 4 bases at J; junction bases unmatched: 12.

The gene calls are TRBV19 and TRBJ1-4, with D possibly being TRBD1 (6 bases). V was pared by 5 bases and J by 2 bases, with 15 bases between. CDR3 length equals 16 residues. Germline V gene data show CDR1 as LNHDA and CDR2 as SQIVND (reference sequence). CDR3 sequence (DNA): TGTGCCAGTAGTCGACAGGCCCGGGGCACTAATGAAAAACTGTTTTTT. The encoded protein is CASSRQARGTNEKLFF.

The chain uses TRBV6-5 and TRBJ2-7; 10 nucleotides match TRBD2. The germline V gene has CDR1 MNHEY and CDR2 SVGAGI. The CDR3 is made up of 14 amino acids. The trim removed 2 bases at V and 2 bases at J, leaving 0 bases unmatched. CDR3 sequence: CASSYLAGAYEQYF. The CDR3 coding sequence is TGTGCCAGCAGTTACCTAGCGGGGGCCTACGAGCAGTACTTC.

A single count supports this clone. The V call is TRBV5-6, the J call TRBJ1-4, with D possibly matching TRBD1 (5 bases). Per the germline V gene, CDR1 is SGHDT and CDR2 is YYEEEE. Trimming stripped 0 bases from V and 8 bases from J, with 8 bases between. The length of the CDR3 is 13 residues. The CDR3 loop reads CASSLAGGEKLFF. For the CDR3, the DNA is TGTGCCAGCAGCTTGGCGGGGGGAGAAAAACTGTTTTTT.

The V call is TRBV20-1, the J call TRBJ2-1; D is possibly TRBD2 (6 bases). Trimming left V 3 bases short and J 7 bases short, with 7 bases between. The germline CDR1 and CDR2 sequences are DFQATT and SNEGSKA (reference sequence). The CDR3 sequence is 11 residues long. CDR3: CSASLANEQFF. The CDR3 DNA sequence: TGCAGTGCTAGCCTAGCGAATGAGCAGTTCTTC.

This chain joins TRBV9 and TRBJ1-2, with 8 positions matching TRBD1. Germline CDR1 is SGDLS and CDR2 is YYNGEE. The trim removed 3 bases at V and 8 bases at J, leaving 9 bases unmatched. This CDR3 region has 14 residues. For the CDR3, the DNA is TGTGCCAGCAGCGCGTCAGGGGGCGCGGCCGGCTACACCTTC. Residues: CASSASGGAAGYTF.

This clone was counted only a few times. This rearrangement joins TRBV6-5 to TRBJ1-2; no definite D call. Germline assignment: CDR1 MNHEY and CDR2 SVGAGI. CDR3 length: 13 residues. V was clipped by 1 base and J by 3 bases, with 6 bases between them. In DNA form, the CDR3 reads TGTGCCAGCAGTTACTGGCAGGACTATGGCTACACCTTC. It yields the protein CASSYWQDYGYTF.